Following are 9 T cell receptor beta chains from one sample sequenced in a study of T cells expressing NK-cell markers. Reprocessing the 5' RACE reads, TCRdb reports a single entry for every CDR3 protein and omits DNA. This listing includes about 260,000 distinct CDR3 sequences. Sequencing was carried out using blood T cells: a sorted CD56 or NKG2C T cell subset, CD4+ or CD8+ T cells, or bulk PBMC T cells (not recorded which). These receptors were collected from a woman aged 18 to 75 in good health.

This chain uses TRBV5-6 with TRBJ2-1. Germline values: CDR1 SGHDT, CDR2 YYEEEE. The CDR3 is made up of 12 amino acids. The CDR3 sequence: CASSFQIDEQFF.

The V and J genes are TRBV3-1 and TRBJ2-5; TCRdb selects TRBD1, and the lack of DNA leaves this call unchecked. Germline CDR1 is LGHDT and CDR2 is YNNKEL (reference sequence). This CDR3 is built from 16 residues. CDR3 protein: CASSQEPSPSMETQYF.

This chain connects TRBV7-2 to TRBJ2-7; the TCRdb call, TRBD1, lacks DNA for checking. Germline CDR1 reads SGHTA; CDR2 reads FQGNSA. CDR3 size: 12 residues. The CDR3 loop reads CASSFPSREQYF.

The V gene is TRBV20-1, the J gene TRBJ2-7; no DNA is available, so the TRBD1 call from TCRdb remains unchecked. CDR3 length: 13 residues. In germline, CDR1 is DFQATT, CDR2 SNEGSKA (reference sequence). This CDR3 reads CSAIEGAPYEQYF.

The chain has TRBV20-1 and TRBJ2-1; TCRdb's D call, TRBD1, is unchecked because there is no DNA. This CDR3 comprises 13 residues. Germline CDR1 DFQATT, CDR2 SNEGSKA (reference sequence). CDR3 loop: CSAHRDRSNEQFF.

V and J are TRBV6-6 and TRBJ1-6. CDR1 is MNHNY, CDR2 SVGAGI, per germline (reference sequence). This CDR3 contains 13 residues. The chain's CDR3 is CASSGDGNSPLHF.

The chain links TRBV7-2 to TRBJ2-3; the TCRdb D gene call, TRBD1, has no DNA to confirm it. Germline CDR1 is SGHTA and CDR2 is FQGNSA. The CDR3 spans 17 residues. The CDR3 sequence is CASSPVGLGGGEDTQYF.

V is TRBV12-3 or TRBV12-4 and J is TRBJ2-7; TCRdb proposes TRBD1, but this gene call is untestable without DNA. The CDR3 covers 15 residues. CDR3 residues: CASAGDGTLSYEQYF.

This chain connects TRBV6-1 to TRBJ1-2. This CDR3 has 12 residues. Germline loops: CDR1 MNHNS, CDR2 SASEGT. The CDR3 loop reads CASSQKDYGYTF.